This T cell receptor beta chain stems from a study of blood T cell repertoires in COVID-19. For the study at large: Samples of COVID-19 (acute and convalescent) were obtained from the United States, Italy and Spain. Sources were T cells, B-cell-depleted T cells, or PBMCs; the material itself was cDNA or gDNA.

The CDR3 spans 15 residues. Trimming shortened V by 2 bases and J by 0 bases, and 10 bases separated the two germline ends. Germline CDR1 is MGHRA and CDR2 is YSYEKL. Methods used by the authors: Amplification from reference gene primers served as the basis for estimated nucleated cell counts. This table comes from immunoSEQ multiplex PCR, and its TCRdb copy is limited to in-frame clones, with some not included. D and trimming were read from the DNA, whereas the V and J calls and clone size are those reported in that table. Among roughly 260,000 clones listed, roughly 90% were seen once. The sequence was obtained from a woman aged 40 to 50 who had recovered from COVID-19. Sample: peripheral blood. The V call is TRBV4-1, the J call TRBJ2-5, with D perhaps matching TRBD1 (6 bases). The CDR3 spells CASSQNQGYQETQYF. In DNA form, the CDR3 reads TGCGCCAGCAGCCAAAATCAGGGGTACCAAGAGACCCAGTACTTC.